One and the same sample provided the 5 T cell receptor beta chains below, sequenced in a study of T cells in Graves' hyperthyroidism and ophthalmopathy (dated 2019 in TCRdb). Library generation was performed with multiplex PCR. Instrument used: Illumina HiSeq 2000. The TCR beta CDR3 regions were amplified from the RNA transcripts. The first round of RT-PCR for the TCR CDR3 was performed with the HTBI primer set and the Qiagen OneStep RT-PCR kit. TCRdb cleaned the public reads at Q25 with fastp, built clones with MiXCR and kept in-frame beta chains. Each entry merges the rows of one CDR3 protein and shows their most common DNA and genes. Recorded for this sample are 490,000 or so distinct CDR3 sequences; 20% to 25% of them occurred a single time. The biggest ten clones account for about 53% of the sample. The sequenced sample consisted of blood. These receptors all come from a woman in her seventies with Graves' ophthalmopathy.

This clonotype has a count of ten or more. The chain links TRBV6-5 to TRBJ2-5, with 10 bases that match TRBD2. V lost 2 bases, J lost 7 bases, and 4 bases stayed unmatched. CDR1 MNHEY and CDR2 SVGAGI come from the germline V gene. The CDR3 runs to 14 residues. Here the CDR3 DNA reads TGTGCCAGCAGTTACGGACTAGCGGTACCGACCCAGTACTTC. Protein: CASSYGLAVPTQYF.

This chain joins TRBV14 and TRBJ2-5, with D hard to call. From germline, CDR1 is SGHDN and CDR2 FVKESK. Trimming left V 3 bases short and J 10 bases short, with 9 bases between. The CDR3 is 11 amino acids. CDR3 DNA sequence: TGTGCCAGCAGCCATGGGTCCCTCCAGTACTTC. Amino acid sequence: CASSHGSLQYF.

There are many counts of this clonotype. The chain links TRBV12-3 or TRBV12-4 to TRBJ2-1; the match to TRBD2 covers 8 bases. With 7 bases clipped from V and 8 bases from J, the junction kept 16 bases outside the gene matches. The CDR3 has 16 amino acids. CDR3 residues: CASNIGLAASMDEQFF. In DNA form, the CDR3 reads TGTGCCAGCAATATCGGACTAGCTGCATCTATGGATGAGCAGTTCTTC.

This clonotype was observed at least ten times. This sequence joins TRBV11-2 and TRBJ2-3; D might be TRBD1 (5 bases). CDR1 is SGHAT and CDR2 is FQNNGV in the germline V gene. The CDR3 is made up of 14 amino acids. V lost 0 bases, J lost 4 bases, and 8 bases lay in between. CDR3 amino acids: CASSLDRVADTQYF. The CDR3 DNA follows: TGTGCCAGCAGCTTAGACAGGGTGGCAGATACGCAGTATTTT.

This clonotype has more than one count but fewer than ten. In nucleotides, the CDR3 is TGCAGCGCCGGACAGGGAGCCTGCGAGCAGTACTTC. Amino acids: CSAGQGACEQYF. The chain recombines TRBV29-1 with TRBJ2-7, with 8 bases matching TRBD1. Trimming cost V 7 bases and J 6 bases; bases outside gene matches: 8. Germline CDR1 is SQVTM and CDR2 is ANQGSEA. CDR3 length: 12 amino acids.